Shown below are 8 T cell receptor beta chains from a single sample sequenced in a study of blood T cell repertoires in COVID-19. Generated by immunoSEQ multiplex PCR, the TCRdb table keeps only in-frame clones and is missing some. The sample lists some 300,000 clones, around 90% occurring once. Material: PBMCs or T cells enriched from blood (not recorded which). These receptors were taken from a woman in her thirties who had recovered from COVID-19.

This chain connects TRBV13 to TRBJ1-2; D is perhaps TRBD1 (5 bases). Germline CDR1 reads PRHDT; CDR2 reads FYEKMQ (reference sequence). This CDR3 has 15 amino acids. The germline V and J ends were trimmed by 1 base and 0 bases, with 9 bases remaining between them. In DNA form, the CDR3 reads TGTGCCAGCAGCTTAGAGACAGAAGCTAACTATGGCTACACCTTC. Translating gives CASSLETEANYGYTF.

The chain carries TRBV7-2 and TRBJ2-7, with D unresolved. From germline, CDR1 is SGHTA and CDR2 FQGNSA. The CDR3 runs 11 residues. The germline V and J ends were trimmed by 5 bases and 6 bases, with 8 bases remaining between them. The CDR3 nucleotides are TGTGCCAGCAGCCTCCCCGGCGAGCAGTACTTC. It specifies CASSLPGEQYF.

The CDR3 spells CASSQVFAGLGNTGELFF. The CDR3 bases are TGCGCCAGCAGCCAAGTGTTTGCGGGACTAGGGAACACCGGGGAGCTGTTTTTT. This chain connects TRBV4-3 to TRBJ2-2; TRBD2 matches at 8 bases. Germline loops: CDR1 LGHNA, CDR2 YSLEER. The CDR3 covers 18 residues. Losses at the gene ends were 1 base for V and 1 base for J; bases not matched to a gene: 8.

V and J are TRBV4-1 and TRBJ2-2, with 9 bases identical to TRBD2. In germline, CDR1 is MGHRA, CDR2 YSYEKL. Losses at the gene ends were 4 bases for V and 2 bases for J; bases not matched to a gene: 8. The CDR3 spans 17 residues. The CDR3 is CASSPSPLAGNTGELFF. In DNA form, the CDR3 reads TGCGCCAGCAGCCCCAGCCCCCTAGCGGGAAACACCGGGGAGCTGTTTTTT.

The genes are TRBV27 and TRBJ2-5; 10 bases align to TRBD1. The ends lost 7 bases at V and 5 bases at J; junction bases unmatched: 10. The CDR3 consists of 15 residues. CDR1 and CDR2 from the germline V gene are MNHEY and SMNVEV (reference sequence). CDR3 protein: CASTEYPGQGETQYF. The CDR3 DNA sequence: TGTGCCAGCACCGAATATCCGGGACAGGGGGAGACCCAGTACTTC.

This clone was seen only once. The chain combines TRBV10-3 with TRBJ1-2; 8 bases are shared with TRBD1. The CDR3 covers 15 residues. The germline CDR1 and CDR2 sequences are ENHRY and SYGVKD. The V segment lost 4 bases and the J segment 7 bases; nucleotides outside the gene matches: 11. The CDR3 is CAISGVGTGVFGYTF. In DNA, the CDR3 is TGTGCCATCAGTGGGGTCGGGACAGGTGTTTTTGGCTACACCTTC.

This clone showed up just once. V usage is TRBV2 and J usage is TRBJ2-7, with 16 bases fitting TRBD2. This CDR3 comprises 19 residues. V dropped 4 bases and J dropped 2; count of bases not matched to a gene: 11. CDR1 and CDR2 from the germline V gene are SNHLY and FYNNEI. For the CDR3, the DNA is TGTGCCAGCAGTGGCTATGGGACTAGCGGGAGGGTGGGGACCTACGAGCAGTACTTC. It translates to CASSGYGTSGRVGTYEQYF.

This chain joins TRBV7-9 and TRBJ2-5, with a tentative D call TRBD2 (6 bases). This CDR3 spans 15 amino acids. V was trimmed by 2 bases and J by 2 bases, leaving 12 bases between them. Germline V gene lookup returns CDR1 SEHNR and CDR2 FQNEAQ (reference sequence). The CDR3 sequence: CASSLWASGQETQYF. The CDR3, as DNA: TGTGCCAGCAGCTTATGGGCGAGCGGGCAAGAGACCCAGTACTTC.